Here is one T cell receptor beta chain with its context. The antigen is undetermined. Healthy HIV-negative adults without recent acute infections or vaccinations served as donors. CD4+ cells were split into CD45RA+ naive and CD45RA-negative memory subsets. This entry is derived from a study of shared clonotypes between healthy human individuals. About the research overall: CD4 naive cells filled three plates per donor, CD4 memory three, CD8 naive two and CD8 memory one.

Study-level results: Blood was the only sampled material, and tissue repertoires likely differ.

The CDR3 is made up of 14 amino acids. From germline, CDR1 is SGHVS and CDR2 FNYEAQ. Trimming pared 3 bases from V and 0 bases from J, leaving 9 bases between. Generated by immunoSEQ multiplex PCR, the TCRdb table keeps only in-frame clones and is missing some. The sample contains fewer than 3 million clones, around 93% of which appear only once. The sequenced sample was naive CD4+ T cells from PBMCs. As to subset: CD45RA+ positively selected. The rearrangement joins TRBV7-6 to TRBJ2-7, with D hard to call. The receptor comes from a man aged 18 to 30 in good health. Some clones in this sample may be carry-over from other donors' samples. CDR3 bases: TGTGCCAGCAGCTTTTCCCCAGACTCCTACGAGCAGTACTTC. It yields the protein CASSFSPDSYEQYF.